Included here is one T cell receptor (beta chain) sequence, with context. This sample stems from a study of blood T cell repertoires in COVID-19. Turning to the study itself: Some COVID-19 samples were acute and others convalescent; all came from the United States, Italy and Spain.

Using immunoSEQ multiplex PCR, the repertoire was profiled, and TCRdb retains in-frame clones only, with some absent. The sample records about 220,000 clones, approximately 80% being singletons. This CDR3 contains 12 residues. V was shortened by 7 bases and J by 3 bases, with 10 bases between the two germline ends. Germline lookup yields CDR1 MDHEN and CDR2 SYDVKM. The receptor's source is a human donor in a cohort sampled during active COVID-19. The gene calls are TRBV28 and TRBJ2-7; D may be TRBD2 (6 bases). Sequenced material: peripheral blood. The CDR3: CASTGVLYEQYF. The CDR3 DNA follows: TGTGCCAGCACGGGGGTACTCTACGAGCAGTACTTC. Drawing the rest from reference TRBV28 and TRBJ2-7, the complete variable domain is DVKVTQSSRYLVKRTGEKVFLECVQDMDHENMFWYRQDPGLGLRLIYFSYDVKMKEKGDIPEGYSVSREKKERFSLILESASTNQTSMYLCASTGVLYEQYFGPGTRLTVT.